The rows below give T cell receptor beta chains drawn from one sample of a study of blood T cell repertoires in COVID-19. The method was immunoSEQ multiplex PCR; TCRdb's version includes in-frame clones alone and lacks a portion of them. Among 220,000 or so clones, approximately 84% were seen once, and the ten largest hold 2.9%. Sample: peripheral blood. The receptor set was obtained from a man aged 50-60 years who had recovered from COVID-19. The CDR3 runs from the conserved cysteine through the conserved F or W. The order of the fields is J gene, clone size, D gene, V gene, CDR3 protein, CDR3 DNA. A D gene is named only where the DNA matches it firmly. The size field is filled for only some rows; it gives once, few, many or a size class.

>TRBJ2-7|-|TRBD1|TRBV11-2
CASSPSGQSIGEQYF
TGTGCCAGCAGCCCATCGGGACAGAGTATAGGGGAGCAGTACTTC
>TRBJ2-2|-|TRBD2|TRBV5-1
CASSSIAGLANTGELFF
TGCGCCAGCAGCTCGATAGCGGGCCTGGCGAACACCGGGGAGCTGTTTTTT
>TRBJ2-7|-|-|TRBV28
CASSLWGGRGIHEQYF
TGTGCCAGCAGTTTGTGGGGGGGGCGAGGTATCCACGAGCAGTACTTC
>TRBJ2-3|-|TRBD2|TRBV19
CASSIVPLASGGQGTQYF
TGTGCCAGTAGTATAGTCCCCTTGGCTAGCGGGGGCCAGGGTACGCAGTATTTT
>TRBJ2-1|-|-|TRBV6-1
CASSEEGLSGGEQFF
TGTGCCAGCAGTGAAGAGGGACTCAGTGGGGGGGAGCAGTTCTTC
>TRBJ1-2|few|-|TRBV7-2
CASSFEASNYGYTF
TGTGCCAGCAGCTTTGAGGCGTCAAACTATGGCTACACCTTC
>TRBJ1-1|-|-|TRBV9
CASSVGLAGRRETEAFF
TGTGCCAGCAGCGTAGGATTGGCAGGGAGGAGAGAAACTGAAGCTTTCTTT
>TRBJ2-1|-|TRBD2|TRBV6-6
CASSYSLAGGSNEQFF
TGTGCCAGCAGTTACTCCCTAGCGGGAGGGTCGAATGAGCAGTTCTTC
>TRBJ2-1|-|TRBD1|TRBV24-1
CATSDLSLQGTDEQFF
TGTGCCACCAGTGATTTGTCGTTACAGGGGACGGATGAGCAGTTCTTC
>TRBJ2-2|-|TRBD2|TRBV7-2
CASRLSSGSNTGELFF
TGTGCCAGCAGGTTATCTAGCGGCTCGAACACCGGGGAGCTGTTTTTT
>TRBJ2-1|-|TRBD1|TRBV7-2
CASSQMLGTDEQFF
TGTGCCAGCAGCCAGATGCTAGGGACAGATGAGCAGTTCTTC
>TRBJ2-7|few|TRBD1|TRBV24-1
CATSDLGQGPYEQYF
TGTGCCACCAGTGATTTGGGACAGGGGCCCTACGAGCAGTACTTC
>TRBJ2-5|-|-|TRBV18
CASSPLQQGETQYF
TGTGCCAGCTCACCACTACAGCAGGGAGAGACCCAGTACTTC
>TRBJ1-5|-|TRBD1|TRBV2
CASSAGGQGNQPQHF
TGTGCCAGCAGCGCCGGAGGACAGGGTAATCAGCCCCAGCATTTT
>TRBJ1-3|-|-|TRBV7-9
CASSLGGASGNTIYF
TGTGCCAGCAGCTTAGGCGGAGCCTCTGGAAACACCATATATTTT
>TRBJ1-1|-|-|TRBV3-1/TRBV3-2
CASSPRSDTEAFF
TGTGCCAGCAGCCCCCGGTCGGACACTGAAGCTTTCTTT
>TRBJ2-7|-|TRBD2|TRBV7-8
CASSLGARGSGTSEYF
TGTGCCAGCAGCTTAGGGGCTCGGGGTAGCGGGACCTCTGAGTACTTC
>TRBJ2-1|-|TRBD2|TRBV10-1
CASSELGSGRARSYNEQFF
TGCGCCAGCAGTGAGTTGGGTAGCGGGAGGGCAAGATCCTACAATGAGCAGTTCTTC
>TRBJ2-7|few|TRBD2|TRBV6-5
CASSIDGGTYEQYF
TGTGCCAGCAGCATAGACGGGGGGACCTACGAGCAGTACTTC
>TRBJ2-6|-|TRBD1|TRBV30
CAWRQGAAGANVLTF
TGTGCCTGGAGGCAGGGGGCAGCTGGGGCCAACGTCCTGACTTTC
>TRBJ2-1|-|TRBD1|TRBV24-1
CATSDRTGVYNEQFF
TGTGCCACCAGTGATAGGACAGGGGTCTATAATGAGCAGTTCTTC
>TRBJ2-3|-|TRBD1|TRBV28
CASRNRRTGKTDTQYF
TGTGCCAGCAGAAATCGAAGGACAGGGAAGACAGATACGCAGTATTTT
>TRBJ2-7|-|TRBD2|TRBV7-6
CASSLGSLAGGSYEQYF
TGTGCCAGCAGCTTAGGTTCACTAGCGGGAGGCTCCTACGAGCAGTACTTC